The 30 T cell receptor beta chains listed next were all sequenced from one sample in a study of cytomegalovirus exposure and HLA in healthy donors. Libraries were prepared by immunoSEQ multiplex PCR; TCRdb keeps only in-frame clonotypes and omits some of them. The repertoire holds roughly 120,000 clones, with approximately 87% as singletons. The sample comprised PBMCs. These TCRs come from a woman aged 18-29 years in good health and CMV-seropositive.

This chain joins TRBV10-3 and TRBJ2-7; D perhaps matches TRBD1 (7 bases). Germline CDR1 and CDR2: ENHRY and SYGVKD. The length of the CDR3 is 17 residues. V was pared by 5 bases and J by 4 bases, with 24 bases between. CDR3 nucleotide sequence: TGTGCCATCAGTCGGAGAGGGGGGCAGGGGGTAAGGTACGAGCAGTACTTC. Translated: CAISRRGGQGVRYEQYF.

The chain carries TRBV6-5 and TRBJ1-1; a weak D match, TRBD1 (5 bases). V lost 6 bases to trimming and J lost 7 bases, with 18 bases between them. The CDR3 is made up of 14 amino acids. Looked up from germline, CDR1 is MNHEY and CDR2 is SVGAGI. CDR3 sequence: CASRRETGFSEAFF. In nucleotides, the CDR3 is TGTGCCAGCAGAAGAGAAACAGGTTTCAGTGAAGCTTTCTTT.

The rearrangement links TRBV15 to TRBJ1-2, with unresolved D. The CDR3 has 13 residues. Trimming cost V 4 bases and J 8 bases, with 14 bases left between them. Germline loops: CDR1 LNHNV, CDR2 YYDKDF (reference sequence). The CDR3 here is CATSIHNRGGYTF. DNA for the CDR3: TGTGCCACCAGCATACATAATCGAGGAGGCTACACCTTC.

The chain combines TRBV18 with TRBJ2-1; 13 positions agree with TRBD2. Looked up from germline, CDR1 is KGHSH and CDR2 is LQKENI. There are 16 residues in the CDR3. V lost 4 bases to trimming and J lost 7 bases; unmatched junction nucleotides: 7. The CDR3 DNA reads TGTGCCAGCTCACTTTGGACTAGCGGGAGTCGGAATGAGCAGTTCTTC. This sequence encodes CASSLWTSGSRNEQFF. Full variable domain (outside the CDR3, taken from reference TRBV18 and TRBJ2-1): NAGVMQNPRHLVRRRGQEARLRCSPMKGHSHVYWYRQLPEEGLKFMVYLQKENIIDESGMPKERFSAEFPKEGPSILRIQQVVRGDSAAYFCASSLWTSGSRNEQFFGPGTRLTVL.

This chain connects TRBV19 to TRBJ2-2, with D possibly being TRBD1 (6 bases). The germline V gene encodes CDR1 LNHDA and CDR2 SQIVND (reference sequence). The CDR3 has 16 residues. V shed 5 bases and J shed 6 bases, with 19 bases lying between them. The CDR3 is CASSAPSPRGSGELFF. CDR3 DNA sequence: TGTGCCAGTAGTGCCCCAAGCCCAAGGGGGTCCGGGGAGCTGTTTTTT.

This clone came up once. The chain's CDR3 is CASSVDRTGPNTEAFF. CDR3 DNA: TGTGCCAGCAGCGTAGACCGGACAGGACCCAACACTGAAGCTTTCTTT. V and J are TRBV9 and TRBJ1-1; TRBD1 aligns across 7 bases. The J segment lost 2 bases and the V segment lost 0 bases, leaving 7 bases of the junction unmatched. Germline CDR1 reads SGDLS; CDR2 reads YYNGEE. The CDR3 totals 16 residues.

This clone has a handful of counts. This chain links TRBV2 with TRBJ2-3; tentative D call: TRBD2 (6 bases). Trimming removed 6 bases at V and 0 bases at J, with 13 bases between. The germline CDR1 and CDR2 sequences are SNHLY and FYNNEI. The CDR3 has 15 residues. CDR3: CASRYRDFSTDTQYF. DNA for the CDR3: TGTGCCAGCAGATACCGGGACTTTAGCACAGATACGCAGTATTTT.

The chain combines TRBV27 with TRBJ1-2; D is possibly TRBD1 (5 bases). Germline loops: CDR1 MNHEY, CDR2 SMNVEV (reference sequence). There are 15 residues in the CDR3. Trimming pared 5 bases from V and 4 bases from J, leaving 17 bases between. In nucleotides, the CDR3 is TGTGCCAGCAGTCCCCAATCCCCAGGGATCTATGGCTACACCTTC. It encodes CASSPQSPGIYGYTF.

The sample holds a few counts of this clone. The chain is built from TRBV18 and TRBJ2-7, with 12 bases identical to TRBD2. Germline CDR1 reads KGHSH; CDR2 reads LQKENI. The CDR3 spans 14 residues. V gave up 4 bases and J gave up 7 bases; unmatched junction bases: 5. CDR3 nucleotide sequence: TGTGCCAGCTCACGACTAGCGGGAGCAAGGGAGCAGTACTTC. This sequence encodes CASSRLAGAREQYF.

The chain is built from TRBV7-2 and TRBJ2-7; 15 nucleotides line up with TRBD2. Germline V gene sequence: CDR1 SGHTA, CDR2 FQGNSA. The length of the CDR3 is 14 residues. The V and J ends lost 2 bases and 11 bases, in that order; junction bases with no gene match: 4. This CDR3 is CASSLIGTSGRKYF. The CDR3 bases are TGTGCCAGCAGCTTAATTGGGACTAGCGGGAGGAAGTACTTC.

In regard to this clone: One junction end does not reproduce the germline sequence, and a read error may be involved. The V gene is TRBV7-7, the J gene TRBJ2-3; the match to TRBD1 covers 9 bases. From germline, CDR1 is SSHAT and CDR2 FNYEAQ (reference sequence). The CDR3 length is 15 residues. As DNA, the CDR3 is TGTGCTAGCAGCCCAACAGGGGGCAGGGCAGATACGCAGTATTTT. Translating it yields CASSPTGGRADTQYF.

V usage is TRBV5-1 and J usage is TRBJ2-7; D is perhaps TRBD2 (6 bases). Trimming took 4 bases from V and 2 from J, leaving 16 bases between them. The length of the CDR3 is 15 residues. Germline V gene sequence: CDR1 SGHRS, CDR2 YFSETQ. The CDR3 DNA is TGCGCCAGCAGCCTCCGGGACTCCCCTACCTACGAGCAGTACTTC. It encodes CASSLRDSPTYEQYF.

The chain links TRBV6-1 to TRBJ1-6, with TRBD1 as a possible D gene (6 bases). CDR1 MNHNS and CDR2 SASEGT come from the germline V gene. The CDR3 extends over 14 amino acids. The germline V and J ends were trimmed by 6 bases and 10 bases, with 16 bases remaining between them. CDR3: CASRKDRYGSPLHF. In DNA form, the CDR3 reads TGTGCCAGCAGAAAAGACAGGTATGGATCACCCCTCCACTTT.

The chain couples TRBV4-1 to TRBJ2-5; 15 bases agree with TRBD2. J lost 5 bases, V lost 3 bases, and 7 bases had no gene match. Germline-derived CDR1 and CDR2 are MGHRA and YSYEKL. The CDR3 spans 17 residues. CDR3 coding DNA: TGCGCCAGCAGCCAGGGGACTAGCGGGGGGTTTAAGGAGACCCAGTACTTC. This translates into CASSQGTSGGFKETQYF.

The rearrangement uses TRBV4-1 and TRBJ2-7; TRBD2 agrees at 8 bases. The V gene end was trimmed by 4 bases and the J gene end by 3 bases; junction bases not matched to a gene: 11. The CDR3 has 16 amino acids. Germline V gene data show CDR1 as MGHRA and CDR2 as YSYEKL. CDR3 coding DNA: TGCGCCAGCAGCCCGGGGGTGCGGGGGGCCATCTACGAGCAGTACTTC. Translated: CASSPGVRGAIYEQYF.

The chain uses TRBV18 and TRBJ2-7; 7 nucleotides match TRBD2. V lost 2 bases and J lost 6; bases outside the gene matches: 4. The CDR3 loop spans 13 amino acids. The germline gives CDR1 KGHSH, CDR2 LQKENI. CDR3 amino acids: CASSPGGDGEQYF. CDR3 sequence (DNA): TGTGCCAGCTCACCAGGGGGGGACGGCGAGCAGTACTTC.

The chain is built from TRBV4-2 and TRBJ2-2; a possible D gene is TRBD2 (6 bases). V was clipped by 0 bases and J by 3 bases, with 11 bases between them. There are 16 residues in the CDR3. Germline lookup yields CDR1 LGHNA and CDR2 YNFKEQ. CDR3 bases: TGTGCCAGCAGCCAAGATCGCGGGAAGCACACCGGGGAGCTGTTTTTT. As protein: CASSQDRGKHTGELFF.

The genes are TRBV11-1 and TRBJ2-7; D unclear. This CDR3 has 14 residues. Germline CDR1 reads SGHAT; CDR2 reads FQDESV (reference sequence). Trimming removed 5 bases at V and 4 bases at J, with 15 bases between. CDR3 loop: CASSPRRQQYEQYF. CDR3 nucleotide sequence: TGTGCCAGCAGCCCTAGACGGCAGCAATACGAGCAGTACTTC.

V and J are TRBV6-5 and TRBJ2-2; D may be TRBD2 (6 bases). V lost 2 bases to trimming and J lost 4 bases, with 11 bases between them. This CDR3 region has 15 residues. Germline CDR1 reads MNHEY; CDR2 reads SVGAGI. The CDR3 is CASSYDGGPTGELFF. DNA of the CDR3: TGTGCCAGCAGTTACGACGGGGGTCCCACCGGGGAGCTGTTTTTT.

The rearrangement joins TRBV19 to TRBJ2-3; TRBD1 aligns across 9 bases. The CDR3 is 19 residues long. Germline-derived CDR1 and CDR2 are LNHDA and SQIVND (reference sequence). V lost 5 bases to trimming and J lost 6 bases; unmatched junction nucleotides: 21. The CDR3 loop is CASSLSIRRDRVGRDTQYF. In DNA form, the CDR3 reads TGTGCCAGTAGTCTATCCATCCGCCGGGACAGGGTAGGTCGCGATACGCAGTATTTT.

The chain recombines TRBV13 with TRBJ2-1; TRBD2 aligns across 13 bases. There are 17 residues in the CDR3. Germline CDR1 is PRHDT and CDR2 is FYEKMQ (reference sequence). Trimming took 8 bases from V and 6 from J; bases not matched to a gene: 13. Here the CDR3 reads CASWALSTSGRANEQFF. The CDR3 nucleotides read TGTGCCAGCTGGGCTCTAAGTACTAGCGGGAGGGCCAATGAGCAGTTCTTC.

The chain recombines TRBV19 with TRBJ1-6; TRBD1 is a possible D gene (5 bases). Trimming took 2 bases from V and 5 from J, leaving 7 bases between them. This CDR3 has 14 amino acids. Germline V gene lookup returns CDR1 LNHDA and CDR2 SQIVND (reference sequence). The CDR3 is CASSIKTDNSPLHF. In nucleotides, the CDR3 is TGTGCCAGTAGTATAAAGACAGATAATTCACCCCTCCACTTT.

The chain employs TRBV2 and TRBJ1-4; 8 bases match TRBD1. Germline V gene lookup returns CDR1 SNHLY and CDR2 FYNNEI. There are 13 residues in the CDR3. V trimming: 6 bases; J trimming: 6 bases; junction bases outside the gene matches: 3. The CDR3 spells CASRGQADEKLFF. CDR3 DNA: TGTGCCAGCAGGGGACAGGCGGATGAAAAACTGTTTTTT.

V and J are TRBV5-1 and TRBJ1-2; 8 bases are a match to TRBD1. The germline CDR1 and CDR2 sequences are SGHRS and YFSETQ. With V trimmed by 4 bases and J by 5 bases, 4 bases remained unmatched. This CDR3 has 13 amino acids. This CDR3 is CASSPDRGYGYTF. As DNA, the CDR3 is TGCGCCAGCAGCCCAGACAGGGGATATGGCTACACCTTC. Full variable domain (rest looked up from reference TRBV5-1 and TRBJ1-2): KAGVTQTPRYLIKTRGQQVTLSCSPISGHRSVSWYQQTPGQGLQFLFEYFSETQRNKGNFPGRFSGRQFSNSRSEMNVSTLELGDSALYLCASSPDRGYGYTFGSGTRLTVV.

This chain joins TRBV29-1 and TRBJ1-2; 10 nucleotides line up with TRBD1. V dropped 4 bases and J dropped 9; count of bases not matched to a gene: 5. This CDR3 has 12 residues. The germline V gene has CDR1 SQVTM and CDR2 ANQGSEA. The CDR3, as DNA: TGCAGCGTTGGAGGGACAGGGGATAGCTACACCTTC. Translated, it gives CSVGGTGDSYTF.

The V and J genes are TRBV6-1 and TRBJ1-5, with 9 positions matching TRBD1. The V segment lost 1 base and the J segment 6 bases; nucleotides outside the gene matches: 4. This CDR3 is built from 15 residues. Per the germline V gene, CDR1 is MNHNS and CDR2 is SASEGT. This CDR3 is CASSEVRQGVQPQHF. DNA for the CDR3: TGTGCCAGCAGTGAAGTCCGACAGGGGGTTCAGCCCCAGCATTTT.

J is TRBJ1-2 and V is TRBV11-3, with TRBD1 identical over 7 bases. Germline CDR1 SGHNT, CDR2 YENEEA. CDR3 length: 16 residues. V lost 3 bases to trimming and J lost 0 bases; unmatched junction nucleotides: 7. This CDR3 is CASSFLRDSANYGYTF. The CDR3 DNA reads TGTGCCAGCAGCTTTCTCCGGGACAGCGCTAACTATGGCTACACCTTC.

V is TRBV6-1 and J is TRBJ2-7, with 7 bases fitting TRBD1. With V trimmed by 3 bases and J by 5 bases, 10 bases remained unmatched. Germline values: CDR1 MNHNS, CDR2 SASEGT. The CDR3 consists of 15 residues. CDR3: CASSERGAGGHEQYF. Written as DNA, the CDR3 is TGTGCCAGCAGTGAGCGAGGGGCAGGGGGTCACGAGCAGTACTTC.

Only one count was recorded for this clone. The chain has TRBV6-1 and TRBJ2-3, with 12 bases that match TRBD2. The J segment lost 4 bases and the V segment lost 2 bases, leaving 7 bases of the junction unmatched. Germline assignment: CDR1 MNHNS and CDR2 SASEGT. The CDR3 loop spans 17 amino acids. The CDR3 loop is CASSESASGRVSDTQYF. The CDR3 DNA follows: TGTGCCAGCAGTGAATCGGCTAGCGGGAGGGTATCAGATACGCAGTATTTT.

The chain carries TRBV5-6 and TRBJ2-2, with 14 bases identical to TRBD2. Germline lookup yields CDR1 SGHDT and CDR2 YYEEEE. The ends lost 4 bases at V and 4 bases at J; junction bases unmatched: 3. This CDR3 comprises 16 residues. Here the CDR3 DNA reads TGTGCCAGCAGCCACGGACTAGCGGGAGGCACCGGGGAGCTGTTTTTT. Amino acids: CASSHGLAGGTGELFF.